Listed below are T cell receptor beta chains from one sample, sequenced in a study of blood T cells in healthy people across ages. TCRdb passed the 5' RACE reads through MiXCR, listing each CDR3 protein once. The data hold about 720,000 distinct CDR3 sequences, with more than 20% observed a single time. This sample was also put to use in a study of T cells of mothers and their children.

Material for sequencing was blood. The receptor source for this set is a boy between 5 and 17 years old in good health. CDR3s include the opening cysteine and the closing phenylalanine or tryptophan. The order of the fields is J gene, V gene, CDR3 protein.

>.|TRBV12-3/TRBV12-4
CASGTRVSYEQYF
>TRBJ2-3|TRBV11-1
CASSPTWSTDTQYF
>TRBJ2-1|TRBV5-1
CASSLAWINEQFF
>TRBJ2-1|TRBV20-1
CSAPLYGRGSSYNEQFF
>TRBJ1-3|TRBV7-2
CASSLDSGNTIYF
>TRBJ2-5|TRBV7-2
CASSLDGGEETQYF
>TRBJ2-7|TRBV28
CASCGGSVEQYF
>TRBJ2-3|TRBV27
CASSTGTGRTDTQYF
>TRBJ2-3|TRBV14
CASSHSGVTQYF
>TRBJ1-1|TRBV20-1
CSALATPLNTEAFF
>TRBJ1-4|TRBV6-5
CASSYLSGRGNEKLFF
>TRBJ2-5|TRBV20-1
CSASERGQETQYF
>.|TRBV7-9
CASSPRAPGGAGLSEQYF
>TRBJ2-7|TRBV5-6
CASSLGTGISYEQYF
>TRBJ2-5|TRBV7-2
CASKAGVSGGQETQYF
>TRBJ2-1|TRBV5-1
CASGLAGRDEQFF
>TRBJ2-7|TRBV3-1
CASTHRDEQYF
>TRBJ1-2|TRBV6-6
CASSYQGVNYGYTF
>TRBJ1-2|TRBV10-3
CAISDDGNYGYTF
>TRBJ2-6|TRBV6-2/TRBV6-3
CATTSSGANVLTF
>TRBJ2-3|TRBV29-1
CSVPPGLATSSSTDTQYF
>TRBJ2-7|TRBV12-3/TRBV12-4
CASGRDYYEQYF
>TRBJ1-5|TRBV28
CASSLFGGIEQPQHF
>TRBJ2-3|TRBV20-1
CSARDRSSTDTQYF
>TRBJ2-4|TRBV20-1
CSAPDRLAKNIQYF
>.|TRBV10-3
CAISERGPLGTQYF
>TRBJ2-5|TRBV5-1
CASSLVPGTNQETQYF
>TRBJ1-4|TRBV20-1
CSAEGQTRSEKLFF
>TRBJ2-1|TRBV10-3
CASRWSGGSSYNEQFF
>TRBJ2-5|TRBV24-1
CATSEGWETPYF
>TRBJ2-1|TRBV20-1
CSAKPLTSYNEQFF
>TRBJ2-7|TRBV27
CAGSWGQDHYEQYF
>TRBJ1-5|TRBV20-1
CSASLRGGQPQHF
>TRBJ2-7|TRBV3-1
CASSPGVGATYEQYF
>TRBJ2-2|TRBV20-1
CSASGGKNTGELFF
>TRBJ2-7|TRBV7-2
CASSWRRAAYEQYF
>TRBJ2-7|TRBV12-3/TRBV12-4
CASSSTGLSYEQYF
>TRBJ2-5|TRBV6-2/TRBV6-3
CASSYGTRGSQETQYF
>TRBJ2-7|TRBV28
CASSSNPRTGSYYEQYF
>TRBJ2-1|TRBV29-1
CIGQGEGNEQFF
>TRBJ2-5|TRBV4-3
CASSQRLTGLRETQYF
>TRBJ2-2|TRBV20-1
CSASGRGFTGELFF
>TRBJ2-1|TRBV20-1
CSAETRLAGGPRSRNEQFF
>TRBJ1-2|TRBV28
CASSHAGGGAYGYTF
>TRBJ2-1|TRBV12-3/TRBV12-4
CASSLDMYNEQFF
>TRBJ1-4|TRBV6-5
CASSYLGNNEKLFF
>TRBJ2-7|TRBV20-1
CSAVTSGRYEQYF
>TRBJ2-1|TRBV29-1
CSVGPGTGSAYNEQFF
>TRBJ2-3|TRBV18
CASSRSRTSTDTQYF